These T cell receptor beta chains were read from a single sample in a study of cytotoxic CD8 clonotypes in ibrutinib-treated CLL. Using immunoSEQ multiplex PCR, the repertoire was profiled, and TCRdb retains in-frame clones only, with some absent. The sample records 75,000 to 90,000 clones, around four fifths being singletons. The source material was PBMCs, sampled after 24 months of ibrutinib treatment. These receptors all come from a human donor with chronic lymphocytic leukemia. CDR3s include the opening cysteine and the closing phenylalanine or tryptophan. The D gene is left open where the match is weak. For some rows the clone size is stated as once, few or many, or as a class when expanded; others skip it.

d_call clone_size j_call v_call cdr3_nt cdr3_aa
. . TRBJ2-7 TRBV5-4 TGTGCCAGCAGCCCTGGACCCGGAACCCCCGAGCAGTACTTC CASSPGPGTPEQYF
TRBD2 . TRBJ2-3 TRBV6-6 TGTGCCAGCAGTCCTACAGCGGGAGGCGGCACAGATACGCAGTATTTT CASSPTAGGGTDTQYF
TRBD1 . TRBJ2-7 TRBV25-1 TGTGCCAGCAGTGAATGGGGACAGGGGATCTACGAGCAGTACTTC CASSEWGQGIYEQYF
TRBD2 . TRBJ2-7 TRBV5-1 TGCGCCAGCAGCTCCAGCGGGGCCTCCTACGAGCAGTACTTC CASSSSGASYEQYF
. . TRBJ2-3 TRBV19 TGTGCCAGCCAGAACAGGCCCACCCCAGAAGATACGCAGTATTTT CASQNRPTPEDTQYF
. . TRBJ1-2 TRBV6-6 TGTGCCAGCAGTCAGGACAGAACCTATGGCTACACCTTC CASSQDRTYGYTF
. few TRBJ1-5 TRBV10-1 TGCGCCAGCAGGGACGAGGGCTTCAGCCGGCATTTT CASRDEGFSRHF
. . TRBJ1-2 TRBV2 TGTGCCAGCCCTATAGGGGGGGGGTCTAACTATGGCTACACCTTC CASPIGGGSNYGYTF
. . TRBJ2-3 TRBV4-2 TGTGCCAGCAGCCAAGAAGCCGGCGTCACAGATACGCAGTATTTT CASSQEAGVTDTQYF
. . TRBJ2-7 TRBV5-6 TGTGCCAGCAGCTGGGGAGGGCAGGGGGCCAACTACGAGCAGTACTTC CASSWGGQGANYEQYF